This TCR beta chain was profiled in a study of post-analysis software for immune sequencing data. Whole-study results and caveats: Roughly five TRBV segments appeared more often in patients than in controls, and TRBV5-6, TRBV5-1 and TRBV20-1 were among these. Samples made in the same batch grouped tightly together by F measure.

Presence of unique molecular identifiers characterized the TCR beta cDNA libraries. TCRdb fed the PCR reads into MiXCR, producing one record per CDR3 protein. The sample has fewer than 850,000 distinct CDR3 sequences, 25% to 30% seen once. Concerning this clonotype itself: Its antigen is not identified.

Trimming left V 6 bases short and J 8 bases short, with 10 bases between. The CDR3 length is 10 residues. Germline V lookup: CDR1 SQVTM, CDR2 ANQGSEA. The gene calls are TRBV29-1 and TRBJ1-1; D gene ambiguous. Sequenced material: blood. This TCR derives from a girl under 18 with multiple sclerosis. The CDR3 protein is CSVNGVEAFF. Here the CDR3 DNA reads TGCAGCGTCAACGGAGTAGAAGCTTTCTTT.